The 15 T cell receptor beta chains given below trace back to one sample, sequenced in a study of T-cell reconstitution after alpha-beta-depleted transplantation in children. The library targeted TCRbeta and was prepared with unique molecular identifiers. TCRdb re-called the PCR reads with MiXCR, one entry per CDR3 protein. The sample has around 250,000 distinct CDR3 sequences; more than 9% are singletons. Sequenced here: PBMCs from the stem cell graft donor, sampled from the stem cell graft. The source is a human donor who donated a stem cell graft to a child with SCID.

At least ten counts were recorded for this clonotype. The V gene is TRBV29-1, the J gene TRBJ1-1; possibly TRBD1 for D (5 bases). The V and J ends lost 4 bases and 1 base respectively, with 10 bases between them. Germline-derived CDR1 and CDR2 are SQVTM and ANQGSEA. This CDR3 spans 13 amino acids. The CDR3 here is CSVGRGPNTEAFF. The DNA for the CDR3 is TGCAGCGTTGGGCGGGGCCCGAACACTGAAGCTTTCTTT.

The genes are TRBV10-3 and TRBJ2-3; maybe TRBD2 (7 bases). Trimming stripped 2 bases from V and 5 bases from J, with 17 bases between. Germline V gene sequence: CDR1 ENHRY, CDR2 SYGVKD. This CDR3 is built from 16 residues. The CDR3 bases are TGTGCCATCAGTGAGCCTAGCCGGGGGGCGGGAGATACGCAGTATTTT. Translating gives CAISEPSRGAGDTQYF.

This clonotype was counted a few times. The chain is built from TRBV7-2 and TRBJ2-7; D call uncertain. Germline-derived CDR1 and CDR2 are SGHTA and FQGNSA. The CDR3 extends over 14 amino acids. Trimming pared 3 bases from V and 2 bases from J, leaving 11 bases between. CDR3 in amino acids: CASSLVGSTYEQYF. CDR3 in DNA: TGTGCCAGCAGCTTGGTGGGCTCTACCTACGAGCAGTACTTC.

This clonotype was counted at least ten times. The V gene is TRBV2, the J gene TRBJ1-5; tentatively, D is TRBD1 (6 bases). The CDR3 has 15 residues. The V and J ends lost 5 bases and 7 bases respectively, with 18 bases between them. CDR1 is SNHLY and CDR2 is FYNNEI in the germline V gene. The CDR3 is CASSQGRGALQPQHF. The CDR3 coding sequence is TGTGCCAGCAGTCAAGGGCGGGGGGCGTTGCAGCCCCAGCATTTT.

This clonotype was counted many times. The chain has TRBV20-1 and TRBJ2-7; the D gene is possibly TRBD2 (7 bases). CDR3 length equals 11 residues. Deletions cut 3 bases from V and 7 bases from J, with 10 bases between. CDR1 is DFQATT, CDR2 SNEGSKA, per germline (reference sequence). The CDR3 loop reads CSARGGLEQYF. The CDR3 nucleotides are TGCAGTGCTAGGGGGGGGCTTGAGCAGTACTTC.

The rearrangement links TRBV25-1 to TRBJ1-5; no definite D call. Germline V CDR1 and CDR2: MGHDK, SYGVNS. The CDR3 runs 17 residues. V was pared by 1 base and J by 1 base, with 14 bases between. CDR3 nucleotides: TGTGCCAGCAGTGAATCGGGCTCAAAGGGAAGCAATCAGCCCCAGCATTTT. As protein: CASSESGSKGSNQPQHF.

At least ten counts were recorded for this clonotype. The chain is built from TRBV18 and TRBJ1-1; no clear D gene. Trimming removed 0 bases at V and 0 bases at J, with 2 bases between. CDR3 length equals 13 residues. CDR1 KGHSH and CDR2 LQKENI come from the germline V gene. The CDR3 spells CASSPPMNTEAFF. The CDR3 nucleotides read TGTGCCAGCTCACCACCTATGAACACTGAAGCTTTCTTT.

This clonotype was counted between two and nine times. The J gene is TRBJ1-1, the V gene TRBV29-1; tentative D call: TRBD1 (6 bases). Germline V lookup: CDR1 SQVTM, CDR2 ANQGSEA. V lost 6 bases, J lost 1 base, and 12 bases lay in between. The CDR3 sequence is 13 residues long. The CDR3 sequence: CSVTIGGNTEAFF. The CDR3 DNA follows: TGCAGCGTCACGATAGGGGGGAACACTGAAGCTTTCTTT.

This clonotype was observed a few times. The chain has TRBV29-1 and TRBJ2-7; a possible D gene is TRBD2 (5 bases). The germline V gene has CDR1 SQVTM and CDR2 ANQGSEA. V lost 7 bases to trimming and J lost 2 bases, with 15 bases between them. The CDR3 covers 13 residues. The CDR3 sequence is CSAVDSPPYEQYF. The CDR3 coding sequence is TGCAGCGCCGTGGACTCACCCCCCTACGAGCAGTACTTC.

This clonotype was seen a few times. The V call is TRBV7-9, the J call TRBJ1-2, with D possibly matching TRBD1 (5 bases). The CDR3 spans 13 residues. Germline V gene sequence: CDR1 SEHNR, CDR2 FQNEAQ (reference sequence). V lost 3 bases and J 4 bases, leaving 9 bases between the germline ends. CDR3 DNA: TGTGCCAGCAGCTTCGGGGGGTCCTATGGCTACACCTTC. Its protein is CASSFGGSYGYTF.

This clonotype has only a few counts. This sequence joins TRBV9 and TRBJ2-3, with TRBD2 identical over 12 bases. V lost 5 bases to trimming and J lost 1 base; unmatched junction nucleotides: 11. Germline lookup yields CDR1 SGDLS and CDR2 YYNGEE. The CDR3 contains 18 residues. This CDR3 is CASRKPGLAGLRTDTQYF. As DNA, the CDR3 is TGTGCCAGCAGAAAGCCAGGACTAGCGGGGCTTCGCACAGATACGCAGTATTTT.

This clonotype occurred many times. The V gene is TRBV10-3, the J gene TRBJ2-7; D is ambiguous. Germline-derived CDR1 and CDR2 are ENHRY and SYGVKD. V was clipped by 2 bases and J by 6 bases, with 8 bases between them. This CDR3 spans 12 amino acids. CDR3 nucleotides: TGTGCCATCAGTGAGGGTCGAGCCGAGCAGTACTTC. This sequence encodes CAISEGRAEQYF.

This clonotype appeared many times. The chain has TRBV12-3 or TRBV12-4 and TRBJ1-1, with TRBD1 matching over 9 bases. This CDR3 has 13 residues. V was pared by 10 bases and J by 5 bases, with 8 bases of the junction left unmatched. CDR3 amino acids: CATLGTGRTEAFF. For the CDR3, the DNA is TGTGCCACCTTGGGGACAGGGAGGACTGAAGCTTTCTTT.

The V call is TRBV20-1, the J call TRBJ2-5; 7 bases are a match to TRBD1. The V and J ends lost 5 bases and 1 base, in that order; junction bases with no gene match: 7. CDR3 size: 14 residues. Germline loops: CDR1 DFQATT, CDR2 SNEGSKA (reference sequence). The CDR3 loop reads CSAQSGGGQETQYF. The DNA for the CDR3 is TGCAGTGCTCAATCAGGGGGTGGCCAAGAGACCCAGTACTTC.

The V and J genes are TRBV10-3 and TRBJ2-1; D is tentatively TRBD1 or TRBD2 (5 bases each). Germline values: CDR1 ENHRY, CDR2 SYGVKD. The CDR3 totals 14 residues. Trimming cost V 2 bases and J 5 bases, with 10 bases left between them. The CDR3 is CAISEGGINNEQFF. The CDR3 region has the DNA TGTGCCATCAGTGAGGGGGGTATCAACAATGAGCAGTTCTTC.